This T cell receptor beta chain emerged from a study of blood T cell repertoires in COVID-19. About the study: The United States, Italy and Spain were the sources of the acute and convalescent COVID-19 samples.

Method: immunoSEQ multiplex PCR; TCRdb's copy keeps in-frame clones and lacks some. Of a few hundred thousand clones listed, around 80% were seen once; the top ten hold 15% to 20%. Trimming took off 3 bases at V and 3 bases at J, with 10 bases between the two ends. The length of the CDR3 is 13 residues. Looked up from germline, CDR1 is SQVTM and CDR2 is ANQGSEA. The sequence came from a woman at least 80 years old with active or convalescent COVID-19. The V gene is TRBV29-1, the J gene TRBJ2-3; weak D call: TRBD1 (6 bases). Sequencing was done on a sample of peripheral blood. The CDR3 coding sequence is TGCAGCGTTGACCCACAGGGTACAGATACGCAGTATTTT. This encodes CSVDPQGTDTQYF.